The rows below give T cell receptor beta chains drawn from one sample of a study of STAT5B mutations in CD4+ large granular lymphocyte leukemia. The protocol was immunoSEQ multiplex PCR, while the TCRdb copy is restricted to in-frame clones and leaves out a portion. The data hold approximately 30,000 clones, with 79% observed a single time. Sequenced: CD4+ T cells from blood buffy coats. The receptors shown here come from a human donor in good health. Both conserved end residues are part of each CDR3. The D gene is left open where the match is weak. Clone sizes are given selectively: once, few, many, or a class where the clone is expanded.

TGTGCCAGTGATGACAGGGGGCGGATCGGGGAGCTGTTTTTT	CASDDRGRIGELFF	TRBJ2-2	TRBD1	-	TRBV19
TGTGCCAGCAGCTCCGTCGCCTCCTACGAGCAGTACTTC	CASSSVASYEQYF	TRBJ2-7	-	once	TRBV5-4
TGTGCCAGCAGCTTCGGACAGGTTAATTCACCCCTCCACTTT	CASSFGQVNSPLHF	TRBJ1-6	TRBD1	-	TRBV9
TGTGCCAGCAGCACGGGACAGGGAGTTCACGAGCAGTACTTC	CASSTGQGVHEQYF	TRBJ2-7	TRBD1	once	TRBV6-5
TGCGCCAGCAGTGAACTAGGAACCTACGAGCAGTACTTC	CASSELGTYEQYF	TRBJ2-7	-	-	TRBV10-1
TGTGCCAGCAGCAATTCCCAGGGGTCTGGGGCCAACGTCCTGACTTTC	CASSNSQGSGANVLTF	TRBJ2-6	-	-	TRBV21-1
TGTGCCAGTAGTCCATTGGGGGGGACAGGGACCAACGAGCAGTACTTC	CASSPLGGTGTNEQYF	TRBJ2-7	TRBD1	-	TRBV19
TGTGCCAGTCGTAAGGGTAGCAATCAGCCCCAGCATTTT	CASRKGSNQPQHF	TRBJ1-5	-	-	TRBV19
TGTGCCAGCAGCGTAGGGGCGGGGGGAGCCTACGAGCAGTACTTC	CASSVGAGGAYEQYF	TRBJ2-7	TRBD2	-	TRBV9
TGCGCCAGCAGCTTGGACATGAGAAATGGCTACACCTTC	CASSLDMRNGYTF	TRBJ1-2	-	-	TRBV5-1
TGTGCCAGCAGCCCGAGGGTCAGGGCGAACACCGGGGAGCTGTTTTTT	CASSPRVRANTGELFF	TRBJ2-2	-	-	TRBV7-6
TGTGCCAGCAGCTCGTACAGGGGAGCGTATAATTCACCCCTCCACTTT	CASSSYRGAYNSPLHF	TRBJ1-6	TRBD1	-	TRBV5-5
TGTGCCAGTAGTATAGTAGGGGGTTCTGGGGCCAACGTCCTGACTTTC	CASSIVGGSGANVLTF	TRBJ2-6	-	-	TRBV19
TGTGCCAGCAGCAGGGGCAGTAGCTATGGCTACACCTTC	CASSRGSSYGYTF	TRBJ1-2	-	-	TRBV11-3
TGTGCCAGCAGCCGGGTAGGGGGCGTTGGGGAGACCCAGTACTTC	CASSRVGGVGETQYF	TRBJ2-5	TRBD1	-	TRBV7-3
TGTGCCAGCAGCCCTCAAAATGGGGCTGGTCCCCACTATGGCTACACCTTC	CASSPQNGAGPHYGYTF	TRBJ1-2	-	-	TRBV21-1
TGTGCCTGGAGGACAGGGAGTGTTAATGAGCAGTTCTTC	CAWRTGSVNEQFF	TRBJ2-1	TRBD1	-	TRBV30
TGCGCCAGCAGCTTGGGGGCCCCGACAGCGGGGGACACTGAAGCTTTCTTT	CASSLGAPTAGDTEAFF	TRBJ1-1	-	once	TRBV5-1
TGTGCCAGCAGTGAACGGCGGGAGGATGGCGAGCAGTACTTC	CASSERREDGEQYF	TRBJ2-7	TRBD2	once	TRBV6-1
TGCGCCAGCAGCCAAGAACAGAGGGTGAACACTGAAGCTTTCTTT	CASSQEQRVNTEAFF	TRBJ1-1	-	few	TRBV4-1
TGTGCCAGCAAGGACAGGGCGGTTTCGAGCTCACCCCTCCACTTT	CASKDRAVSSSPLHF	TRBJ1-6	TRBD1	-	TRBV25-1
TGTGCCAGCAGCCCACCGGGACAGTCGCACAATGAGCAGTTCTTC	CASSPPGQSHNEQFF	TRBJ2-1	TRBD1	-	TRBV5-4
TGTGCCAGCAGCTTGGCGCCTAGCGGACCCTACGAGCAGTACTTC	CASSLAPSGPYEQYF	TRBJ2-7	TRBD2	-	TRBV5-6
TGTGCCAGCCGGGGACTCCTGAACACCGGGGAGCTGTTTTTT	CASRGLLNTGELFF	TRBJ2-2	-	-	TRBV25-1
TGTGCCAGCAGTTACTCCGGACTAGCGGGAGGAGAGACCCAGTACTTC	CASSYSGLAGGETQYF	TRBJ2-5	TRBD2	few	TRBV6-5
TGCGCCAGCAGCGCTTCAGGGGGAGGAAACATTCAGTACTTC	CASSASGGGNIQYF	TRBJ2-4	-	-	TRBV5-1
TGTGCCACCGGGGCAACAGGTGGCTACACCTTC	CATGATGGYTF	TRBJ1-2	-	few	TRBV2
TGTGCCAGCTCACCACCGGCCAAAAAATCCTACAATGAGCAGTTCTTC	CASSPPAKKSYNEQFF	TRBJ2-1	-	-	TRBV18
TGTGCCAGTAGTATCGTGCGGGGCAATGAGCAGTTCTTC	CASSIVRGNEQFF	TRBJ2-1	-	-	TRBV19
TGCGCCAGCAGCAAGGGACAGGACACCGGGGAGCTGTTTTTT	CASSKGQDTGELFF	TRBJ2-2	TRBD1	-	TRBV5-1
TGTGCCAGCAGTTTATCCGGCTATGGCTACACCTTC	CASSLSGYGYTF	TRBJ1-2	-	-	TRBV28
TGTGCCAGTAGTATTCATCGCTCTGGGGCCAACGTCCTGACTTTC	CASSIHRSGANVLTF	TRBJ2-6	-	-	TRBV19
TGTGCCAGCAGCCATTGGGGACTAGCCGTAGATACGCAGTATTTT	CASSHWGLAVDTQYF	TRBJ2-3	TRBD2	-	TRBV7-2
TGTGCCAGCAGCCCCGGGCAAAACATTCAGTACTTC	CASSPGQNIQYF	TRBJ2-4	-	-	TRBV7-8
TGTGCCAGCAGCAAAGTGTCTAACAGTTATTTCACCGGGGAGCTGTTTTTT	CASSKVSNSYFTGELFF	TRBJ2-2	-	-	TRBV21-1
TGTGCCAGCAGTGGAGGAGCAGGGCAAAATTCACCCCTCCACTTT	CASSGGAGQNSPLHF	TRBJ1-6	-	-	TRBV6-4
TGTGCCAGTGCTTTCACCTACAATGAGCAGTTCTTC	CASAFTYNEQFF	TRBJ2-1	-	once	TRBV19
TGTGCCAGCAGTCTTCTATTGGACAGGGTGGTGGGTGAAAAACTGTTTTTT	CASSLLLDRVVGEKLFF	TRBJ1-4	TRBD1	-	TRBV2
TGTGCCAGCAGCCCCCGGGACAGCTTATACGAGCAGTACTTC	CASSPRDSLYEQYF	TRBJ2-7	TRBD1	-	TRBV9
TGTGCCAGCAGCGTGGGACAGGGGGCGGGCGAGCAGTACTTC	CASSVGQGAGEQYF	TRBJ2-7	TRBD1	once	TRBV7-3
TGTGCCAGCAGAGAGCTTCGACAGGGCGGTGAAAAACTGTTTTTT	CASRELRQGGEKLFF	TRBJ1-4	TRBD1	few	TRBV6-5
TGTGCCATCAGTGAGGCGGTGACCCAGTACTTC	CAISEAVTQYF	TRBJ2-5	-	few	TRBV10-3
TGTGCTAGTGGTTTGACTCGACAGGGGGCTCAGCCCCAGCATTTT	CASGLTRQGAQPQHF	TRBJ1-5	TRBD1	-	TRBV12-5
TGTGCCACCTCGGCGGCTCGGGGCGATGAGCAGTTCTTC	CATSAARGDEQFF	TRBJ2-1	-	-	TRBV19
TGTGCCAGCAGCTTCCGATCCCGGGCCTACGAGCAGTACTTC	CASSFRSRAYEQYF	TRBJ2-7	-	large	TRBV5-6
TGTGCCAGCAGCCAAGGGACAGGGGTCTATGGCTACACCTTC	CASSQGTGVYGYTF	TRBJ1-2	TRBD1	-	TRBV5-8
TGTGCCAGCAGTGCCGCCGGGACAGGGGGGAAACTGTTTTTT	CASSAAGTGGKLFF	TRBJ1-4	TRBD1	-	TRBV28
TGTGCCAGCAGCTTAGTCCTAGCGGGGTCTCGGGAGCAGTACTTC	CASSLVLAGSREQYF	TRBJ2-7	TRBD2	-	TRBV7-8
TGTGCCAGCAGCCCCCCGGGACTAGCGGGGATCAATGAGCAGTTCTTC	CASSPPGLAGINEQFF	TRBJ2-1	TRBD2	-	TRBV7-8
TGTGCCAGCAGCCTTACAGGGACGGACACTGAAGCTTTCTTT	CASSLTGTDTEAFF	TRBJ1-1	-	-	TRBV9